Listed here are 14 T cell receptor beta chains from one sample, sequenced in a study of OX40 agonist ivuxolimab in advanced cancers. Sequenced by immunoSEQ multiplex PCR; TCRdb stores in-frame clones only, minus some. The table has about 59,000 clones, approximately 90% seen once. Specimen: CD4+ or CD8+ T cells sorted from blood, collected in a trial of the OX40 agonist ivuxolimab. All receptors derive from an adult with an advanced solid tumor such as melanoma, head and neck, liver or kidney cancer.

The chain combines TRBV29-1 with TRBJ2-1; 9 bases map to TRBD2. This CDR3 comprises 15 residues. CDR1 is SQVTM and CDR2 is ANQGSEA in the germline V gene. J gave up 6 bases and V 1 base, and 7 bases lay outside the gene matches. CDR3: CSVEVETSGFNEQFF. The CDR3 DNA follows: TGCAGCGTTGAAGTCGAAACTAGCGGGTTCAATGAGCAGTTCTTC.

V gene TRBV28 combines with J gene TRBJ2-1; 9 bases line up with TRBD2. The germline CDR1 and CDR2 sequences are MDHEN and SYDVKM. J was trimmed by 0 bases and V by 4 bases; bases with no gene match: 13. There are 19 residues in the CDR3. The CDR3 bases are TGTGCCAGCAGTTCCACCAACCTTTTAGCGGGAGTCTCCTACAATGAGCAGTTCTTC. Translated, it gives CASSSTNLLAGVSYNEQFF. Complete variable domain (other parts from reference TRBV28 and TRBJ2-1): DVKVTQSSRYLVKRTGEKVFLECVQDMDHENMFWYRQDPGLGLRLIYFSYDVKMKEKGDIPEGYSVSREKKERFSLILESASTNQTSMYLCASSSTNLLAGVSYNEQFFGPGTRLTVL.

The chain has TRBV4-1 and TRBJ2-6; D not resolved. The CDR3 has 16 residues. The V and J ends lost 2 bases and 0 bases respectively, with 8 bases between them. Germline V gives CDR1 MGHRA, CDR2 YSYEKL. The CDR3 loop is CASSQSPNSGANVLTF. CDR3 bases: TGCGCCAGCAGCCAAAGCCCGAACTCTGGGGCCAACGTCCTGACTTTC.

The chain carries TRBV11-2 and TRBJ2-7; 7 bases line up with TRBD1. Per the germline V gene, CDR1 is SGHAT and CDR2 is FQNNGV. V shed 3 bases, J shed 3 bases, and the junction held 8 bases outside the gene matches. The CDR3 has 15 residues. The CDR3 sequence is CASSFTTGPLYEQYF. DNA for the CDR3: TGTGCCAGCAGCTTTACGACAGGGCCCCTCTACGAGCAGTACTTC.

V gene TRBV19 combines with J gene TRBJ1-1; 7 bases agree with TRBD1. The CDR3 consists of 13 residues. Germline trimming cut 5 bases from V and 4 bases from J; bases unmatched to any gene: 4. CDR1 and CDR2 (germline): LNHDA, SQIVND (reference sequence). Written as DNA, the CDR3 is TGTGCCAGTAGTTTCCGACAGGGCACTGAAGCTTTCTTT. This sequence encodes CASSFRQGTEAFF.

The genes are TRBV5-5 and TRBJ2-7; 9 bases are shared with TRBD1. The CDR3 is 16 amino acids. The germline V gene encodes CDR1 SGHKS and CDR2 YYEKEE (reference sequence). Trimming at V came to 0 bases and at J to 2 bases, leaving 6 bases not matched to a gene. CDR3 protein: CASSLVGTGKPYEQYF. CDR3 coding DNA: TGTGCCAGCAGCTTGGTGGGGACAGGGAAACCCTACGAGCAGTACTTC.

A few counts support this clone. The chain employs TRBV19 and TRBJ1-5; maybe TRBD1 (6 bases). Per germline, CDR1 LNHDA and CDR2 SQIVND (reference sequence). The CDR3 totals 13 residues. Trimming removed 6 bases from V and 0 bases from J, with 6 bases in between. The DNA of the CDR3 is TGTGCCAGTAGACAGGGTAGCAATCAGCCCCAGCATTTT. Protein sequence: CASRQGSNQPQHF.

CDR3 protein: CASSYGTGGLYEQYF. The CDR3 nucleotides are TGTGCCAGCAGCTATGGGACAGGGGGTTTGTACGAGCAGTACTTC. The chain recombines TRBV11-2 with TRBJ2-7, with TRBD1 matching over 11 bases. Germline V gives CDR1 SGHAT, CDR2 FQNNGV. This CDR3 spans 15 amino acids. J gave up 4 bases and V 4 bases, and 6 bases lay outside the gene matches.

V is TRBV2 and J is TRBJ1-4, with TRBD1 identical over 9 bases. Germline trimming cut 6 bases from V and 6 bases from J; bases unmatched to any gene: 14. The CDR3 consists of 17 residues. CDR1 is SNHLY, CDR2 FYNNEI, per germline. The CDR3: CASRGLHRQGGDEKLFF. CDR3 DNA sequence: TGTGCCAGCAGGGGACTTCATCGACAGGGGGGAGATGAAAAACTGTTTTTT.

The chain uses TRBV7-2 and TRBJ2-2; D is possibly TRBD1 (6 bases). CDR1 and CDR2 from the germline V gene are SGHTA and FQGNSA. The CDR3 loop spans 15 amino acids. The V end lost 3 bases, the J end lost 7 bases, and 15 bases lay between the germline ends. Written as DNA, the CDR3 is TGTGCCAGCAGCTTCGCCGAGGGGGTCCACGGGGAGCTGTTTTTT. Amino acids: CASSFAEGVHGELFF.

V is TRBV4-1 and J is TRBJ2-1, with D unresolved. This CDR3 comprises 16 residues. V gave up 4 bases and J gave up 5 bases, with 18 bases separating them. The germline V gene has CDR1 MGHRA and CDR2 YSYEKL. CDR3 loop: CASSPLGWQLDNEQFF. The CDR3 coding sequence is TGCGCCAGCAGCCCCCTCGGTTGGCAGCTAGACAATGAGCAGTTCTTC.

The CDR3 region is CASSSGTGGNEKLFF. In DNA, the CDR3 is TGCGCCAGCAGCTCAGGGACAGGGGGGAATGAAAAACTGTTTTTT. This chain links TRBV5-1 with TRBJ1-4, with 11 bases that match TRBD1. The germline CDR1 and CDR2 sequences are SGHRS and YFSETQ. The V segment lost 3 bases and the J segment 5 bases; nucleotides outside the gene matches: 3. The CDR3 consists of 15 residues.

In nucleotides, the CDR3 is TGTGCCAGCAGTGAAGCGCGACAGAGCTATGGCTACACCTTC. It encodes CASSEARQSYGYTF. V usage is TRBV2 and J usage is TRBJ1-2, with D perhaps matching TRBD1 (5 bases). There are 14 residues in the CDR3. Germline assignment: CDR1 SNHLY and CDR2 FYNNEI. V lost 0 bases and J lost 4, with 9 bases in between.

The CDR3 nucleotides are TGTGCCAGCAGCCCAAGGACGGGACAGACCTACGAGCAGTACTTC. This encodes CASSPRTGQTYEQYF. V and J are TRBV7-9 and TRBJ2-7; 7 bases align to TRBD1. This CDR3 contains 15 residues. The germline CDR1 and CDR2 sequences are SEHNR and FQNEAQ (reference sequence). The V segment lost 5 bases and the J segment 2 bases; nucleotides outside the gene matches: 9.